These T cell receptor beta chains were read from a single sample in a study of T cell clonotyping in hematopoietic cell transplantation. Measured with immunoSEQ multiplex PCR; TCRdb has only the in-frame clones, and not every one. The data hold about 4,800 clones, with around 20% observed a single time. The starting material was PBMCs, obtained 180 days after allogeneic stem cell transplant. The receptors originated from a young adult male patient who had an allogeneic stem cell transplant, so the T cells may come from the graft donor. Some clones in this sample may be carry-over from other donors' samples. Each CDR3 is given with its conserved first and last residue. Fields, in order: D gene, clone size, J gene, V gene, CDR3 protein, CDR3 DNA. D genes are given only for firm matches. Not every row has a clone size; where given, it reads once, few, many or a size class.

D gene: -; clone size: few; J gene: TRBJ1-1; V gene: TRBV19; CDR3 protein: CATFSGPNTEAFF; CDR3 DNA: TGTGCCACCTTCTCGGGGCCCAACACTGAAGCTTTCTTT
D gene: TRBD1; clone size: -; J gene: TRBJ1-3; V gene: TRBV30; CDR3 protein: CAWQGVSGNTIYF; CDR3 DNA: TGTGCCTGGCAGGGGGTCTCTGGAAACACCATATATTTT
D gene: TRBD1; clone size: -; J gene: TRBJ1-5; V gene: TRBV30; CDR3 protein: CAWSPMTGGFNQPQHF; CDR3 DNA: TGTGCCTGGAGTCCGATGACAGGGGGCTTCAATCAGCCCCAGCATTTT
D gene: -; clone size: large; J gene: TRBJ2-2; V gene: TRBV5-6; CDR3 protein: CASSWSSGELFF; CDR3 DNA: TGTGCCAGCAGCTGGAGTTCCGGGGAGCTGTTTTTT
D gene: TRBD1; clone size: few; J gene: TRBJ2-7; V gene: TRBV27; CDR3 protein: CASSTNSGGKGYEQYF; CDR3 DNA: TGTGCCAGCAGCACGAATTCAGGGGGCAAAGGCTACGAGCAGTACTTC
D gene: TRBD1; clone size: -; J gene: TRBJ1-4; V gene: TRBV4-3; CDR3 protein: CASSEQGVDEKLFF; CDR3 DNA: TGCGCCAGCAGTGAACAGGGGGTTGATGAAAAACTGTTTTTT
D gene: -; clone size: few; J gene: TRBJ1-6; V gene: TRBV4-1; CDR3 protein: CASSLPREGRSPLHF; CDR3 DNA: TGCGCCAGCAGCCTACCTCGGGAAGGGAGGTCACCCCTCCACTTT
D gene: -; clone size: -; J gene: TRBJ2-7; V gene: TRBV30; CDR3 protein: CAWSVPPGLHEQYF; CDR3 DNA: TGTGCCTGGAGTGTACCTCCGGGCCTCCACGAGCAGTACTTC
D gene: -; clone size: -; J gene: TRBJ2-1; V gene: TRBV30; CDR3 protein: CACGINEQFF; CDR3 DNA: TGTGCCTGCGGGATCAATGAGCAGTTCTTC
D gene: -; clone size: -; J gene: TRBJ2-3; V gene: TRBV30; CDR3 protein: CAWSVGTSTDTQYF; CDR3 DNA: TGTGCCTGGAGTGTAGGGACTAGCACAGATACGCAGTATTTT
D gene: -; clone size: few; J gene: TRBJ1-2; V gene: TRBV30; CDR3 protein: CAWISGRDYGYTF; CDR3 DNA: TGTGCCTGGATCTCGGGCAGGGATTATGGCTACACCTTC
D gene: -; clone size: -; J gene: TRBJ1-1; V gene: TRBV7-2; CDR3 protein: CASSQRRYTEAFF; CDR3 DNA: TGTGCCAGCAGCCAACGAAGGTACACTGAAGCTTTCTTT
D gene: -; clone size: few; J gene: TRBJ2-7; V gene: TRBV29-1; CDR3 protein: CSVGGGRAGYEQYF; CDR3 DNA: TGCAGCGTTGGAGGGGGACGTGCTGGCTACGAGCAGTACTTC
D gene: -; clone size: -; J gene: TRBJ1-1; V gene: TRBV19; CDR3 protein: CASSQQGIEAFF; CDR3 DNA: TGTGCCAGTAGCCAACAGGGAATTGAAGCTTTCTTT
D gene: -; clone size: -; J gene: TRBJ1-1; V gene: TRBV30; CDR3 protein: CASSGSDTEAFF; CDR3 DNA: TGTGCCTCCAGCGGGTCGGACACTGAAGCTTTCTTT
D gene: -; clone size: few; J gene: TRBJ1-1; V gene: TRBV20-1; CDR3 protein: CSALVGDAFF; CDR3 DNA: TGCAGTGCCCTCGTGGGGGATGCTTTCTTT
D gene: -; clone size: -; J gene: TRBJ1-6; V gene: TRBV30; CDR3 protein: CAWSPGHNSPLHF; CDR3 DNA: TGTGCCTGGAGTCCGGGACATAATTCACCCCTCCACTTT
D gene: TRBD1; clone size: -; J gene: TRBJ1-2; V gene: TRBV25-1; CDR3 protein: CASSVPGTGGAGGGYTF; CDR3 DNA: TGTGCCAGCAGTGTCCCCGGGACAGGGGGCGCGGGAGGTGGCTACACCTTC
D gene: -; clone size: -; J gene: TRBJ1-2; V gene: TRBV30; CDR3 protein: CATGGGRNGYTF; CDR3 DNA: TGTGCCACCGGCGGGGGTAGGAATGGCTACACCTTC
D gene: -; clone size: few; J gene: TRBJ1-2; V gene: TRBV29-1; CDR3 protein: CSVEEWAGQGYTF; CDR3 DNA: TGCAGCGTTGAAGAATGGGCAGGGCAAGGCTACACCTTC
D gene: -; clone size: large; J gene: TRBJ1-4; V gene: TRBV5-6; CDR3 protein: CASSRVGEKLFF; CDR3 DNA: TGTGCCAGCAGCCGCGTGGGGGAAAAACTGTTTTTT
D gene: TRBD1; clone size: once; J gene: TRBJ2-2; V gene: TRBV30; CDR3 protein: CAWRKDRVDTLGEPFF; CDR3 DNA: TGTGCCTGGAGGAAGGACAGGGTTGACACCCTCGGGGAGCCGTTTTTT
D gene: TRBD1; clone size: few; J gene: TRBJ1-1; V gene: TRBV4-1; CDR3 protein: CASSDNWTGRNTEAFF; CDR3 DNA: TGCGCCAGCAGCGATAATTGGACAGGGAGGAACACTGAAGCTTTCTTT
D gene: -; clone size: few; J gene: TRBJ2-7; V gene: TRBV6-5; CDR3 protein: CASGPGSYEQYF; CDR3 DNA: TGTGCCAGCGGCCCCGGCTCCTACGAGCAGTACTTC
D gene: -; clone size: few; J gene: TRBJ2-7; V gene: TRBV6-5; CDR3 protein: CASSKRYEQYF; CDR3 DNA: TGTGCCAGCAGTAAACGGTACGAGCAGTACTTC
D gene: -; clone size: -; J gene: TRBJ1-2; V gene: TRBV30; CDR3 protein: CAWSEAGGYGYTF; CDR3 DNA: TGTGCCTGGAGTGAGGCCGGTGGCTATGGCTACACCTTC
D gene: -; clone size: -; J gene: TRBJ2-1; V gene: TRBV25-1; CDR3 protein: CASRLSSWGNEQFF; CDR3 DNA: TGTGCCAGCAGGCTTTCCTCGTGGGGTAATGAGCAGTTCTTC
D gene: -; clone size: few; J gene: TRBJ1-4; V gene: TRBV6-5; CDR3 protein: CASMGGEKLFF; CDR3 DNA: TGTGCCAGCATGGGCGGAGAAAAACTGTTTTTT
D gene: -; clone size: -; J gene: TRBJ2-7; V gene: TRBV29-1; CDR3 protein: CSVERGSGYEQYF; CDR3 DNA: TGCAGCGTTGAAAGGGGGTCGGGCTACGAGCAGTACTTC
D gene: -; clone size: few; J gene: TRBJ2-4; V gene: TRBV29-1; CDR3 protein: CSVYQGPENIQYF; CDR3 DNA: TGCAGCGTTTACCAGGGCCCAGAGAACATTCAGTACTTC
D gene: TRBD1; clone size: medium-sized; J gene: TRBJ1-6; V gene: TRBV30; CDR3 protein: CAWSLQIDRGLISPLHF; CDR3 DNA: TGTGCCTGGAGTCTACAGATCGACAGGGGGCTTATTTCACCCCTCCACTTT
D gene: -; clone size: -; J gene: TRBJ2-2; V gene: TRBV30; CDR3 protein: CAWTWAAGELFF; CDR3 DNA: TGTGCCTGGACTTGGGCGGCCGGGGAGCTGTTTTTT
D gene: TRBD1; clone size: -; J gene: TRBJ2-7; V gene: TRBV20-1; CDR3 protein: CSAQDRDEQYF; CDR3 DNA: TGCAGTGCCCAGGACAGGGACGAGCAGTACTTC
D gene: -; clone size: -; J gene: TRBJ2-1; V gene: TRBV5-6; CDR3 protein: CASSIDYYNEQFF; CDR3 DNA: TGTGCCAGTAGTATAGATTACTACAATGAGCAGTTCTTC
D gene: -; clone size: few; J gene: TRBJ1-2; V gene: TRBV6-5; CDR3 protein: CASSLQAANYGYTF; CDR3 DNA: TGTGCCAGCAGCCTCCAGGCGGCTAACTATGGCTACACCTTC
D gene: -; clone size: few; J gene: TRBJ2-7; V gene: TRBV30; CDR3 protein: CAWSSGQNEQYF; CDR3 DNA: TGTGCCTGGAGTTCCGGACAGAACGAGCAGTACTTC
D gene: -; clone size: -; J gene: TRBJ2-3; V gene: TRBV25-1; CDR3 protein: CASSMTGDGSTDTQYF; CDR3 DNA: TGTGCCAGCAGCATGACCGGGGACGGTAGCACAGATACGCAGTATTTT
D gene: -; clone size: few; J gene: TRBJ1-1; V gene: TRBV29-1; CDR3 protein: CSVEDGFMNTEAFF; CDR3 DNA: TGCAGCGTTGAAGACGGGTTTATGAACACTGAAGCTTTCTTT
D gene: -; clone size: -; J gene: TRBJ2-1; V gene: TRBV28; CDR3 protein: CASSRKRRGQGQFF; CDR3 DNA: TGTGCCAGCAGCCGAAAACGCCGGGGGCAAGGGCAGTTCTTC
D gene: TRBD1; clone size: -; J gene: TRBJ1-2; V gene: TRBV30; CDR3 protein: CAWGQGNYGYTF; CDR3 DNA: TGTGCCTGGGGACAGGGTAACTATGGCTACACCTTC